The T cell receptor (beta chain) under discussion was sequenced for a study of T cell responses to AZD1222 COVID-19 vaccine. About this clone: Antigen: not known.

Germline V CDR1 and CDR2: PRHDT, FYEKMQ (reference sequence). CDR3 length: 14 residues. V was clipped by 1 base and J by 6 bases, with 12 bases between them. Study outcomes and limitations: Along spike, vaccine-associated CD4 TCRs were found throughout, with dominance at 160-218 and 743-854.

Clones were sequenced by immunoSEQ multiplex PCR, and TCRdb holds only the in-frame ones, with some missing. The sample carries some 80,000 clones, 75% to 90% recorded once. Material: peripheral blood, obtained on day 0 of AZD1222 vaccination. The V call is TRBV13, the J call TRBJ1-2; D possibly corresponds to TRBD1 (5 bases). The sequence was obtained from an adult in good health. CDR3 in DNA: TGTGCCAGCAGCTTAGAAGAGGGGCTGAATGGCTACACCTTC. Its translation: CASSLEEGLNGYTF.